This T cell receptor (beta chain) was retrieved from a study of regulatory T cells in long-lasting Graves disease. This clonotype was found a few times. The V and J ends lost 0 bases and 4 bases respectively, with 13 bases between them. The CDR3 has 15 residues. CDR1 and CDR2 from the germline V gene are SGHRS and YFSETQ. Indicated time point: newly diagnosed GD, antithyroid drugs for less than 3 months. Making the TCR library involved RNA that had been extracted from PBMCs. TCR beta libraries were built with iRepertoire HTBI primers and Arm-PCR of CDR3 regions. Via MiXCR, TCRdb re-called the multiplex PCR reads, giving one row per CDR3 protein. The sample includes 360,000 or so distinct CDR3 sequences, about 16% of them seen just once. These data were also filed under a second study, of T cells in Graves' hyperthyroidism and ophthalmopathy.

The chain combines TRBV5-1 with TRBJ1-2; a possible D gene is TRBD1 (5 bases). This receptor was taken from a woman younger than 35 with Graves disease. The sample was peripheral blood mononuclear cells (PBMCs), taken at new diagnosis, from a patient treated with antithyroid drugs. The CDR3 nucleotides read TGCGCCAGCAGCTTGGCAGGAGACAGTCCCTATGGCTACACCTTC. Its translation is CASSLAGDSPYGYTF.